Detailed here is one T cell receptor beta chain. These data come from a study of OX40 agonist ivuxolimab in advanced cancers. Study-level background: Dose-escalation patients suffered from hepatocellular carcinoma, melanoma, renal cell or head and neck cancer. Three patients, one with hepatocellular carcinoma and two with cutaneous melanoma, responded partially.

Anyone with autoimmune disease history or systemic immunosuppression was excluded. Trimming at V came to 3 bases and at J to 7 bases, leaving 13 bases not matched to a gene. There are 18 residues in the CDR3. From germline, CDR1 is MGHRA and CDR2 YSYEKL. Data came from immunoSEQ multiplex PCR; TCRdb stores just in-frame clones and leaves some out. This sample has tens of thousands of clones, with roughly 90% found just once. The clonotype originates from an adult with an advanced solid tumor such as melanoma, head and neck, liver or kidney cancer. This specimen consisted of CD4+ or CD8+ T cells sorted from blood, obtained in a trial of the OX40 agonist ivuxolimab. The chain couples TRBV4-1 to TRBJ2-2; 11 bases match TRBD1. CDR3 sequence reads: CASSHDPGTGGLVGELFF. In DNA, the CDR3 is TGCGCCAGCAGCCATGACCCTGGGACAGGGGGTCTGGTCGGGGAGCTGTTTTTT.